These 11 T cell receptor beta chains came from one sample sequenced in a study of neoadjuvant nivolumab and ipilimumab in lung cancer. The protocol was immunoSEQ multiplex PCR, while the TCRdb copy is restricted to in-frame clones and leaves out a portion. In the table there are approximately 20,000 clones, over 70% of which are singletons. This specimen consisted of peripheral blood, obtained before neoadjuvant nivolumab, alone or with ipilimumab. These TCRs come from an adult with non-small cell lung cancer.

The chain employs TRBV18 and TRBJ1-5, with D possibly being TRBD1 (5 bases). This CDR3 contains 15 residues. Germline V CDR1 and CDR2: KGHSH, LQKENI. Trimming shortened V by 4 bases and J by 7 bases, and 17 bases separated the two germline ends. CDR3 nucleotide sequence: TGTGCCAGCTCACGTTCCGGGGGTTCATGGCAGCCCCAGCATTTT. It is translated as CASSRSGGSWQPQHF.

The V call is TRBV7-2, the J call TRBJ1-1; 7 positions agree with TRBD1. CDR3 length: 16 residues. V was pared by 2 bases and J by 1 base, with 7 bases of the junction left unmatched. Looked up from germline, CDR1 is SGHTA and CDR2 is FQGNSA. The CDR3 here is CASSLRGQSTNTEAFF. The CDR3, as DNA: TGTGCCAGCAGCTTAAGGGGGCAGTCAACGAACACTGAAGCTTTCTTT. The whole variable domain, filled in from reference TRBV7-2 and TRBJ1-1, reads GAGVSQSPSNKVTEKGKDVELRCDPISGHTALYWYRQSLGQGLEFLIYFQGNSAPDKSGLPSDRFSAERTGGSVSTLTIQRTQQEDSAVYLCASSLRGQSTNTEAFFGQGTRLTVV.

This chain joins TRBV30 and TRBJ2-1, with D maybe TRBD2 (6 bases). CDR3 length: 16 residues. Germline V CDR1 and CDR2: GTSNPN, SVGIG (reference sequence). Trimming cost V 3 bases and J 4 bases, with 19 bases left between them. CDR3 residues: CAWSWDWAGQYNEQFF. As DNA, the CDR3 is TGTGCCTGGAGCTGGGATTGGGCGGGGCAATACAATGAGCAGTTCTTC.

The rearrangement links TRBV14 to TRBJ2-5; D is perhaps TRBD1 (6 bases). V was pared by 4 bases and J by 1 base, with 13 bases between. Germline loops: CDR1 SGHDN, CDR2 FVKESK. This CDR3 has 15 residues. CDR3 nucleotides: TGTGCCAGCAGCCGAGGGGACACCTTCCAAGAGACCCAGTACTTC. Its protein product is CASSRGDTFQETQYF.

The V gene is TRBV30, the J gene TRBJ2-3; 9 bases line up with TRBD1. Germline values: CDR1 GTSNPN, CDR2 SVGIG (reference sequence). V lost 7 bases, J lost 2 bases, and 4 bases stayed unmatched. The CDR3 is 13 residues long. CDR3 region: CAFRTGATDTQYF. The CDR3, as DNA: TGTGCCTTCCGGACAGGGGCCACAGATACGCAGTATTTT.

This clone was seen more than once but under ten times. In nucleotides, the CDR3 is TGTGCCAGCAGTCCTCAGTCGGGAGTGGGCAAAAACATTCAGTACTTC. Its translation: CASSPQSGVGKNIQYF. The rearrangement links TRBV2 to TRBJ2-4, with D possibly TRBD2 on 6 matching bases. The CDR3 spans 16 residues. V lost 5 bases, J lost 3 bases, and 17 bases lay in between. Germline CDR1 is SNHLY and CDR2 is FYNNEI. The complete variable domain, with remaining parts taken from reference TRBV2 and TRBJ2-4, reads EPEVTQTPSHQVTQMGQEVILRCVPISNHLYFYWYRQILGQKVEFLVSFYNNEISEKSEIFDDQFSVERPDGSNFTLKIRSTKLEDSAMYFCASSPQSGVGKNIQYFGAGTRLSVL.

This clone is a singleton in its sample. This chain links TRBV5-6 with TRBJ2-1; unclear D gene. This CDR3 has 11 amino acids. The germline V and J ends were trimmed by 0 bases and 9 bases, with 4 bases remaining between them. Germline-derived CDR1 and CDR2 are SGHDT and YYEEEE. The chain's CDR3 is CASSLGGEQFF. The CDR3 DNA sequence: TGTGCCAGCAGCTTGGGGGGTGAGCAGTTCTTC.

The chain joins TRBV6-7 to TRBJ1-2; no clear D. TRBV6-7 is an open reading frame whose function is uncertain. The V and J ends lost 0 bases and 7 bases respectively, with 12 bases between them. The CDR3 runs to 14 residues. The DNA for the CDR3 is TGTGCCAGCAGTTACTCGAATGGGCCTAGTGGCTACACCTTC. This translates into CASSYSNGPSGYTF.

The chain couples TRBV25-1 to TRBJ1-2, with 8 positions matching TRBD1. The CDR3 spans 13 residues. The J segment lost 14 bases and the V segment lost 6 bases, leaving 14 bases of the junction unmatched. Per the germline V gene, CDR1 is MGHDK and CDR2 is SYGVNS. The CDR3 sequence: CASRGTLTGAATF. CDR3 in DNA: TGTGCCAGCAGGGGGACCCTGACAGGGGCTGCGACCTTC.

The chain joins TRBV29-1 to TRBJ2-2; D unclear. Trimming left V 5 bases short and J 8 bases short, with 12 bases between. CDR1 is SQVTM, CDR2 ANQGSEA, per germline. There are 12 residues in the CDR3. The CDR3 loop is CSVRFTEGELFF. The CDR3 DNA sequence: TGCAGCGTTCGTTTCACGGAGGGGGAGCTGTTTTTT.

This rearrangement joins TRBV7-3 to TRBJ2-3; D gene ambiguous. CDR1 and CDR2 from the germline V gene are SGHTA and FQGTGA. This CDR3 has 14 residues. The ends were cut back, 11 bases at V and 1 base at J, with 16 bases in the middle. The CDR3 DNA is TGTGCCGGCGCTCCGGGTAAGGGCACAGATACGCAGTATTTT. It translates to CAGAPGKGTDTQYF.